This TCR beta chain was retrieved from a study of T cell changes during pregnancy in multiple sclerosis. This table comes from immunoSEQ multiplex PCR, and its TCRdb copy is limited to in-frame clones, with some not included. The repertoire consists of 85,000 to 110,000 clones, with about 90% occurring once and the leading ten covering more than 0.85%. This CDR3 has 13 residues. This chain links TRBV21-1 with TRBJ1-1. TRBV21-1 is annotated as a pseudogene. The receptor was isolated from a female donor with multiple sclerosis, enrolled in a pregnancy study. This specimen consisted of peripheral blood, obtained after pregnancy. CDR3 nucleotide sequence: TGTGCCGGTAAGAGGGCAAGGAACACTGAAGCTTTCTTT. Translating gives CAGKRARNTEAFF.